This T cell receptor (beta chain) was profiled in a study of shared clonotypes between healthy human individuals. Turning to the study itself: The study drew on a couple of women and a few men aged 18 to 49 as donors.

With V trimmed by 6 bases and J by 1 base, 14 bases remained unmatched. Germline assignment: CDR1 KGHSH and CDR2 LQKENI. The CDR3 consists of 17 residues. Findings and caveats of the study: The sampled material consisted only of blood, and tissue repertoires are likely to differ. Among the subsets, naive ones generally showed larger estimated richness than memory ones.

Some clones are missing from TCRdb's copy, which holds only in-frame ones; the method was immunoSEQ multiplex PCR. This table has around 1,900,000 clones, 80% to 95% appearing once. In this sample, this clone turned up once. Its matching antigen is unknown. The naive CD8 fraction comprised CD45RO-negative cells positively selected for CCR7 and excluded terminally differentiated effector memory CD45RA+ cells. Donors included only healthy HIV-negative adults lacking recent acute infections or vaccinations. The sample comprised naive CD8+ T cells from PBMCs. This chain links TRBV18 with TRBJ1-1, with 7 bases lining up with TRBD1. The clonotype comes from a man between 18 and 35 years old in good health. Some clones in this sample may be carry-over from other donors' samples. The DNA for the CDR3 is TGTGCCAGCTCCCGTGGGACAGACCTACCTCCGAACACTGAAGCTTTCTTT. This sequence encodes CASSRGTDLPPNTEAFF. Filled out from reference TRBV18 and TRBJ1-1, the complete variable domain reads NAGVMQNPRHLVRRRGQEARLRCSPMKGHSHVYWYRQLPEEGLKFMVYLQKENIIDESGMPKERFSAEFPKEGPSILRIQQVVRGDSAAYFCASSRGTDLPPNTEAFFGQGTRLTVV.